This TCR beta chain was identified in a study of shared clonotypes between healthy human individuals. Study findings and constraints: In a few donors, around 5% of naive CD4 clonotypes appeared in common. Generation of non-shared clonotypes was less probable than generation of clonotypes shared by all four donors.

Several immunoSEQ 96-well plates shared each subset's DNA, each plate a replicate. As originally analysed: ImmunoSEQ gave junction-only sequences without quality scores, so filtering differed. TCRdb's copy holds only in-frame clones and misses some; the assay was immunoSEQ multiplex PCR. D and trimming were read from the DNA, whereas the V and J calls and clone size are those reported in that table. The data show under 2.5 million clones, 85% to 95% seen once. As concerns this clone: Its specificity is unknown.

Germline loops: CDR1 SQVTM, CDR2 ANQGSEA. The V end lost 1 base, the J end lost 4 bases, and 16 bases lay between the germline ends. The CDR3 runs to 15 residues. What was sequenced was naive CD4+ T cells from PBMCs. As for subset: CD45RA+ positively selected. The clonotype was recovered from a man aged 18 to 35 in good health. Some clones in this sample may be carry-over from other donors' samples. The rearrangement joins TRBV29-1 to TRBJ1-2, with D perhaps matching TRBD1 (6 bases). The CDR3 loop is CSVEGGGGRFYGYTF. In nucleotides, the CDR3 is TGCAGCGTTGAAGGGGGCGGGGGGCGCTTCTATGGCTACACCTTC.